The source of this T cell receptor (beta chain) is a study of T cell repertoires in cytomegalovirus infection. From the reads, TCRdb called clonotypes with MiXCR, one entry per CDR3 protein. Seen here are approximately 150,000 distinct CDR3 sequences, about 20% observed once, and the top ten hold around a quarter. This clonotype showed up just once. Its antigen remains unknown. The CDR3 length is 14 residues. The germline gives CDR1 SGHTA, CDR2 FQGNSA. Trimming took 1 base from V and 7 from J; bases not matched to a gene: 3. The clonotype was recovered from a human donor in good health (CMV status not recorded). Some clones in this sample may be carry-over from other donors' samples. Sequencing was performed on CD8+ T cells from cultured PBMCs, taken from culture after CMV antigen stimulation. This chain links TRBV7-2 with TRBJ2-5, with TRBD2 matching 10 bases. Here the CDR3 reads CASSLVSSGGTQYF. CDR3 nucleotides: TGTGCCAGCAGCTTAGTTTCTAGCGGGGGGACCCAGTACTTC. Together with reference TRBV7-2 and TRBJ2-5, the CDR3 gives the full variable domain: GAGVSQSPSNKVTEKGKDVELRCDPISGHTALYWYRQSLGQGLEFLIYFQGNSAPDKSGLPSDRFSAERTGGSVSTLTIQRTQQEDSAVYLCASSLVSSGGTQYFGPGTRLLVL.